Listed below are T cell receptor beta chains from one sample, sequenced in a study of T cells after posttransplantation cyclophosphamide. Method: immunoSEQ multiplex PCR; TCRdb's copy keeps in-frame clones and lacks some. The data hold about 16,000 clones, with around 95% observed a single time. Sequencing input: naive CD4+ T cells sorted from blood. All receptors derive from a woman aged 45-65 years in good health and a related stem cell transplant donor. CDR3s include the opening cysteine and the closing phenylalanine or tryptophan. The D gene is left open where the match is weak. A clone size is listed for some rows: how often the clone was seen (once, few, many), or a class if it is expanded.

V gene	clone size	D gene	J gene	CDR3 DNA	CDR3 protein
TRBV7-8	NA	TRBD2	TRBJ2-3	TGTGCCAGCAGCCAACTTAGGGCTAGCGGGACGACAGATACGCAGTATTTT	CASSQLRASGTTDTQYF
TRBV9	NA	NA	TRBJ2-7	TGTGCCAGCAGCCCCGCGGGGGCTGCCTACGAGCAGTACTTC	CASSPAGAAYEQYF
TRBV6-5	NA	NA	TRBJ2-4	TGTGCCAGCAGTCGTCCGGGTATAGCCAAAAACATTCAGTACTTC	CASSRPGIAKNIQYF
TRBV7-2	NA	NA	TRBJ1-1	TGTGCCAGCAGGCCGGGGGTTCGGCGGACTGAAGCTTTCTTT	CASRPGVRRTEAFF
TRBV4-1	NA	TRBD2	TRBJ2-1	TGCGCCAGCAGCCAAGATCCCCACCCTAGCGGGAGGGCCTACAATGAGCAGTTCTTC	CASSQDPHPSGRAYNEQFF
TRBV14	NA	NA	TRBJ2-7	TGTGCCAGCAGCCAGGGGCACGCACGGGAGCAGTACTTC	CASSQGHAREQYF
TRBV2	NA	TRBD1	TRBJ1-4	TGTGCCAGTGTCGGGACAGGAAATGAAAAACTGTTTTTT	CASVGTGNEKLFF
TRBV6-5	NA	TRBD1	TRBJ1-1	TGTGCCAGCAGTTACGGACAGGGCCCCCCTACTGAAGCTTTCTTT	CASSYGQGPPTEAFF
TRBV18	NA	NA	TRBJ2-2	TGTGCCAGCTCACCAAGGCAGGGAGGTTCCGCGAACACCGGGGAGCTGTTTTTT	CASSPRQGGSANTGELFF
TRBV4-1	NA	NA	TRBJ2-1	TGCGCCAGCAGCCTCCGGACAGCAAACAATGAGCAGTTCTTC	CASSLRTANNEQFF
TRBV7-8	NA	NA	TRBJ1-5	TGTGCCAGCAGCCCTGGGGCTTTTAGCAATCAGCCCCAGCATTTT	CASSPGAFSNQPQHF
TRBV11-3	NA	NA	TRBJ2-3	TGTGCCAGCAGCTTCCGTATGTCCGGGACTAGCACAGATACGCAGTATTTT	CASSFRMSGTSTDTQYF
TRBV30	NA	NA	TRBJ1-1	TGTGCCTGGAGTGGTGGGACACCGAACACTGAAGCTTTCTTT	CAWSGGTPNTEAFF
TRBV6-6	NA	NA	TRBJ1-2	TGTGCCAGCAGGACTGTAGAGGGCTACACCTTC	CASRTVEGYTF
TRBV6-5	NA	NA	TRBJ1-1	TGTGCCACCCTAACAGATATCAACACTGAAGCTTTCTTT	CATLTDINTEAFF
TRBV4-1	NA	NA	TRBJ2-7	TGCGCCAGCAGCCCGTTAGACAGGTCGTACGAGCAGTACTTC	CASSPLDRSYEQYF
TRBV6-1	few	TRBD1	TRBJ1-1	TGTGCCAGCAGGAAGGGACAGGAGAACACTGAAGCTTTCTTT	CASRKGQENTEAFF
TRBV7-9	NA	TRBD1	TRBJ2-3	TGTGCCAGCTCCCGTTGGGTAGGGACAGGGGGAGCTAGCACAGATACGCAGTATTTT	CASSRWVGTGGASTDTQYF
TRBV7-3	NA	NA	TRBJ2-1	TGTGCCAGCAGCTCCCGGGGGGCGGGAGCGTATAATGAGCAGTTCTTC	CASSSRGAGAYNEQFF
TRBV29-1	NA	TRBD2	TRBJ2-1	TGCAGCGTCTCTTGGACTAGCGGGAGTAGGAATGAGCAGTTCTTC	CSVSWTSGSRNEQFF
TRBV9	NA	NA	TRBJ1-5	TGTGCCAGCAGCGTAAGTCTAGATCAGCCCCAGCATTTT	CASSVSLDQPQHF
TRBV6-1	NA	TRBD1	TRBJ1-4	TGTGCCAGCAGTGAACGTGCCGGGACAGGGGTAGCAAGGGCGGCTAATGAAAAACTGTTTTTT	CASSERAGTGVARAANEKLFF
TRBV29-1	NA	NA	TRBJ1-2	TGCAGCGTTCGCAGGGGAGAGGGCTACACCTTC	CSVRRGEGYTF
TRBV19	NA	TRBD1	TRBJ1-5	TGTGCCAGTAGCAGAGACAGGGAACGCAATCAGCCCCAGCATTTT	CASSRDRERNQPQHF
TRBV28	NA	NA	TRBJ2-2	TGTGCCAGCACCCCCCCCCGGGGAAACACCGGGGAGCTGTTTTTT	CASTPPRGNTGELFF
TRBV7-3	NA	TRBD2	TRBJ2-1	TGTGCCAGCAGCCCCGGACTAGCGGCTTACAATGAGCAGTTCTTC	CASSPGLAAYNEQFF
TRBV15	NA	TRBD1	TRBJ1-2	TGTGCCACCAGCAGAGATAGGGGACAGCCAAACTATGGCTACACCTTC	CATSRDRGQPNYGYTF
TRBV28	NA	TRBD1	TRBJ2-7	TGTGCCAGCAGAAAACCGGGACAGGGCTACGAGCAGTACTTC	CASRKPGQGYEQYF
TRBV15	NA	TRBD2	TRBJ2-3	TGTGCCACCAGCAGAGATGTTTGGGGGGAGGGAGGAGATACGCAGTATTTT	CATSRDVWGEGGDTQYF
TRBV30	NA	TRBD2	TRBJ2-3	TGTGCCTGGAGCCAAGCGGGAGGCACAGATACGCAGTATTTT	CAWSQAGGTDTQYF
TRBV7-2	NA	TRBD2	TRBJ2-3	TGTGCCAGCAGCTTCCGGGCTAGCGGGAGACAGAGCACAGATACGCAGTATTTT	CASSFRASGRQSTDTQYF
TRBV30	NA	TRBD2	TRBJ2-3	TGTGCCTGGAGTTATAGCGGGTCTAGCACAGATACGCAGTATTTT	CAWSYSGSSTDTQYF
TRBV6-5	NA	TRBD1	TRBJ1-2	TGTGCCAGCAGTTACATCCCACAGGGGTTTGACTATGGCTACACCTTC	CASSYIPQGFDYGYTF
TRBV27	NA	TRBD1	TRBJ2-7	TGTGCCAGCAGTTTATTCGCCCTCGGGGACAGGGGGGCTACCTCAACCTACGAGCAGTACTTC	CASSLFALGDRGATSTYEQYF
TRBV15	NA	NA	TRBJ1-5	TGTGCCACCAGCAGGGGTGGGGGGGCAGGTCAGCCCCAGCATTTT	CATSRGGGAGQPQHF
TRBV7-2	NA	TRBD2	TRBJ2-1	TGTGCCAGCATCGGCGCCGGGACTAGCGGACCCAATGAGCAGTTCTTC	CASIGAGTSGPNEQFF
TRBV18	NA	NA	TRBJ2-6	TGTGCCAGCTCGCGGGGACAGCCTGCCTCTGGGGCCAACGTCCTGACTTTC	CASSRGQPASGANVLTF
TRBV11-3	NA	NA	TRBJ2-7	TGTGCCAGCAGCTTAGGTGGGGACTCTTCCTACGAGCAGTACTTC	CASSLGGDSSYEQYF
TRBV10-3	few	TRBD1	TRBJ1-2	TGTGCCATCAGTCCGGGACAGGCGACGGCGGGCTACACCTTC	CAISPGQATAGYTF
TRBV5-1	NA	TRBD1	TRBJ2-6	TGCGCCAGCAGCTTGGCTACCGGGACAGGGAACTCTGGGGCCAACGTCCTGACTTTC	CASSLATGTGNSGANVLTF
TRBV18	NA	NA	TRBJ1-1	TGTGCCAGCTCAAGAAACGGGGAGAACACTGAAGCTTTCTTT	CASSRNGENTEAFF
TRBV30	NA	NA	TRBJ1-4	TGTGCCTGGAGGGGACACGCAACTAATGAAAAACTGTTTTTT	CAWRGHATNEKLFF
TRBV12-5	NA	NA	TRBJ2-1	TGTGCTAGTGGTTTGACGGAGTACAATGAGCAGTTCTTC	CASGLTEYNEQFF
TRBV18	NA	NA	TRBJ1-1	TGTGCCAGCTCCCCAGACCTGCGGGAAGCTTTCTTT	CASSPDLREAFF